Below, 29 T cell receptor beta chains from the same sample are listed, as sequenced in a study of T cells in Graves' hyperthyroidism and ophthalmopathy (dated by TCRdb to between 2017 and 2020). The method was multiplex PCR. Data came from an Illumina HiSeq 2000. TCR beta CDR3 regions were amplified from RNA transcripts. A first-round RT-PCR of the TCR CDR3 used the HTBI primer set with the Qiagen OneStep RT-PCR kit. TCRdb reprocessed the public reads (quality trimming at Q25 with fastp, clone calling with MiXCR) and kept in-frame beta chains. When rows share a CDR3 protein, they turn into one entry using the most common DNA and genes. Across this sample there are hundreds of thousands of distinct CDR3 sequences, with 20% to 25% seen only once. Jointly, the top ten make up less than 65% of the sample. The sequencing sample was made of blood. These receptor sequences come from a woman aged 70 to 79 with Graves' ophthalmopathy.

V and J are TRBV27 and TRBJ2-1; 13 bases line up with TRBD2. This CDR3 comprises 21 residues. J gave up 0 bases and V 3 bases, and 14 bases lay outside the gene matches. Germline V gives CDR1 MNHEY, CDR2 SMNVEV (reference sequence). CDR3 in DNA: TGTGCCAGCAGTTTTTTGGAAAGCGGCGGGACTAGCGGGGTCTCCTACAATGAGCAGTTCTTC. It translates to CASSFLESGGTSGVSYNEQFF.

The chain combines TRBV19 with TRBJ2-5, with D hard to call. Germline CDR1 reads LNHDA; CDR2 reads SQIVND (reference sequence). The germline V and J ends were trimmed by 1 base and 8 bases, with 8 bases remaining between them. CDR3 size: 12 residues. The CDR3 loop reads CASSIGRQTQYF. CDR3 in DNA: TGTGCCAGTAGTATAGGCAGACAAACCCAGTACTTC.

J is TRBJ2-1 and V is TRBV29-1, with D unclear. V shed 4 bases and J shed 0 bases, with 7 bases lying between them. The CDR3 is 13 residues long. The V gene's germline CDR1 is SQVTM and CDR2 ANQGSEA. CDR3 in DNA: TGCAGCGTTGGACGGAGCTCCTACAATGAGCAGTTCTTC. Translation: CSVGRSSYNEQFF.

By its share, this clonotype is medium-sized (0.01 to 0.1%). The V call is TRBV19, the J call TRBJ2-1; 10 nucleotides align to TRBD2. From germline, CDR1 is LNHDA and CDR2 SQIVND (reference sequence). The CDR3 length is 18 residues. With 3 bases clipped from V and 2 bases from J, the junction kept 10 bases outside the gene matches. The CDR3 spells CASSMGLAGVATYNEQFF. In nucleotides, the CDR3 is TGTGCCAGTAGTATGGGGCTAGCGGGAGTCGCTACCTACAATGAGCAGTTCTTC. The variable domain in full, with the rest retrieved from reference TRBV19 and TRBJ2-1, is DGGITQSPKYLFRKEGQNVTLSCEQNLNHDAMYWYRQDPGQGLRLIYYSQIVNDFQKGDIAEGYSVSREKKESFPLTVTSAQKNPTAFYLCASSMGLAGVATYNEQFFGPGTRLTVL.

This clonotype was observed at least ten times. The chain joins TRBV12-3 or TRBV12-4 to TRBJ2-1; TRBD2 might be the D (5 bases). Deletions cut 2 bases from V and 1 base from J, with 15 bases between. This CDR3 region has 17 residues. CDR3 nucleotide sequence: TGTGCCAGCAGTTTAACACGGCTAGCAGGATCCTACAATGAGCAGTTCTTC. This encodes CASSLTRLAGSYNEQFF.

This clonotype was counted a few times. V is TRBV5-1 and J is TRBJ2-3, with TRBD2 matching 8 bases. Trimming removed 2 bases from V and 1 base from J; junction bases left unmatched: 9. In germline, CDR1 is SGHRS, CDR2 YFSETQ. The CDR3 runs to 17 residues. The CDR3 DNA is TGCGCCAGCAGCTTCTCCGGGGGAGCGGGAGGCACAGATACGCAGTATTTT. Translating gives CASSFSGGAGGTDTQYF.

The chain couples TRBV18 to TRBJ1-2; tentatively, D is TRBD1 (5 bases). Germline CDR1 reads KGHSH; CDR2 reads LQKENI. The CDR3 has 12 amino acids. Deletions cut 4 bases from V and 6 bases from J, with 9 bases between. The CDR3 DNA follows: TGTGCCAGCTCACGACAGACAGATGGCTACACCTTC. Translating it yields CASSRQTDGYTF.

This clonotype is a singleton in its sample. This chain connects TRBV11-3 to TRBJ2-3; 15 bases are shared with TRBD2. CDR3 length: 16 amino acids. V shed 6 bases and J 7 bases; nucleotides not matched to a gene: 8. Germline V gives CDR1 SGHNT, CDR2 YENEEA. CDR3 bases: TGTGCCAGCAGATGGGGACTAGCGGGAGGAATGAATACGCAGTATTTT. Translation: CASRWGLAGGMNTQYF. Complete variable domain (other parts from reference TRBV11-3 and TRBJ2-3): EAGVVQSPRYKIIEKKQPVAFWCNPISGHNTLYWYLQNLGQGPELLIRYENEEAVDDSQLPKDRFSAERLKGVDSTLKIQPAELGDSAVYLCASRWGLAGGMNTQYFGPGTRLTVL.

This clonotype was seen more than once but under ten times. This chain connects TRBV27 to TRBJ1-4; D is perhaps TRBD1 (5 bases). V was cut by 5 bases and J by 8 bases, with 24 bases left in between. The CDR3 runs to 17 residues. The germline V gene encodes CDR1 MNHEY and CDR2 SMNVEV (reference sequence). CDR3 in DNA: TGTGCCAGCAGTCTCCTTCCGGGACGCGGAAAGACGGAAAAACTGTTTTTT. This encodes CASSLLPGRGKTEKLFF. Full variable domain (rest looked up from reference TRBV27 and TRBJ1-4): EAQVTQNPRYLITVTGKKLTVTCSQNMNHEYMSWYRQDPGLGLRQIYYSMNVEVTDKGDVPEGYKVSRKEKRNFPLILESPSPNQTSLYFCASSLLPGRGKTEKLFFGSGTQLSVL.

This clonotype came up a few times. The chain carries TRBV4-2 and TRBJ1-5; D is undetermined. The CDR3 is 13 amino acids. The germline V and J ends were trimmed by 4 bases and 4 bases, with 8 bases remaining between them. CDR1 is LGHNA and CDR2 is YNFKEQ in the germline V gene. CDR3 sequence: CASSPTENQPQHF. CDR3 bases: TGTGCCAGCAGCCCGACGGAAAATCAGCCCCAGCATTTT.

This clonotype was counted ten times or more. The rearrangement joins TRBV7-2 to TRBJ1-5; D remains unclear. The CDR3 is 13 amino acids. The ends were cut back, 6 bases at V and 1 base at J, with 7 bases in the middle. Germline V gene data show CDR1 as SGHTA and CDR2 as FQGNSA. The CDR3 coding sequence is TGTGCCAGCAGGACGGGCAGCAATCAGCCCCAGCATTTT. Encoded protein: CASRTGSNQPQHF.

Only a few counts were recorded for this clonotype. The rearrangement links TRBV3-1 to TRBJ1-2; D possibly corresponds to TRBD1 (6 bases). Trimming removed 1 base at V and 8 bases at J, with 11 bases between. The CDR3 has 13 residues. Germline assignment: CDR1 LGHDT and CDR2 YNNKEL (reference sequence). This CDR3 reads CASSQGGAKGYTF. The CDR3 nucleotides read TGTGCCAGCAGCCAAGGGGGGGCGAAGGGCTACACCTTC.

The chain joins TRBV29-1 to TRBJ2-7, with no clear D. This CDR3 is built from 11 residues. The germline V gene has CDR1 SQVTM and CDR2 ANQGSEA. Trimming took off 4 bases at V and 5 bases at J, with 9 bases between the two ends. As DNA, the CDR3 is TGCAGCGTTGGGATTTTGGACGAGCAGTACTTC. Translating it yields CSVGILDEQYF.

This CDR3 reads CASSLYTGYEQYF. For the CDR3, the DNA is TGTGCCAGCAGCCTATACACGGGTTACGAGCAGTACTTC. This chain connects TRBV7-2 to TRBJ2-7; D unclear. In germline, CDR1 is SGHTA, CDR2 FQGNSA. Trimming removed 5 bases at V and 4 bases at J, with 12 bases between. CDR3 length equals 13 residues.

The rearrangement uses TRBV25-1 and TRBJ2-5; D gene ambiguous. Between the trimmed V and J ends, which lost 2 bases and 2 bases, there was a span of 3 bases. The germline CDR1 and CDR2 sequences are MGHDK and SYGVNS. The CDR3 loop spans 12 amino acids. CDR3 sequence reads: CASSEPQETQYF. The CDR3 region has the DNA TGTGCCAGCAGTGAACCTCAAGAGACCCAGTACTTC.

This chain joins TRBV30 and TRBJ2-1; possibly TRBD2 for D (6 bases). The CDR3 is made up of 15 amino acids. Looked up from germline, CDR1 is GTSNPN and CDR2 is SVGIG (reference sequence). V lost 1 base and J lost 0, with 10 bases in between. The CDR3 nucleotides read TGTGCCTGGAGTGGGGGGAGGAGCTCCTACAATGAGCAGTTCTTC. Translation gives CAWSGGRSSYNEQFF.

This clonotype was counted between two and nine times. The rearrangement links TRBV9 to TRBJ2-3; a possible D gene is TRBD2 (6 bases). This CDR3 spans 20 amino acids. The germline V and J ends were trimmed by 4 bases and 3 bases, with 30 bases remaining between them. CDR1 is SGDLS, CDR2 YYNGEE, per germline. CDR3 amino acids: CASSPEEGRVFGIPTDTQYF. For the CDR3, the DNA is TGTGCCAGCAGCCCAGAGGAGGGGCGCGTGTTCGGGATTCCTACAGATACGCAGTATTTT.

This clonotype appeared a single time. The chain joins TRBV30 to TRBJ1-1; TRBD1 aligns across 9 bases. Germline V lookup: CDR1 GTSNPN, CDR2 SVGIG (reference sequence). J was trimmed by 4 bases and V by 1 base; bases with no gene match: 7. The CDR3 has 15 amino acids. The CDR3 region is CAWSGHRGPSTEAFF. In nucleotides, the CDR3 is TGTGCCTGGAGTGGCCACAGGGGGCCGAGCACTGAAGCTTTCTTT.

At least ten counts were recorded for this clonotype. This chain uses TRBV27 with TRBJ1-2; D unclear. Germline values: CDR1 MNHEY, CDR2 SMNVEV (reference sequence). Trimming left V 3 bases short and J 2 bases short, with 10 bases between. CDR3 size: 14 residues. In DNA, the CDR3 is TGTGCCAGCAGTTTGATGGGGTTCAACTATGGCTACACCTTC. Translated: CASSLMGFNYGYTF.

J is TRBJ1-6 and V is TRBV6-2 or TRBV6-3, with D unresolved. The germline CDR1 and CDR2 sequences are MNHEY and SVGEGT. The CDR3 length is 13 residues. V was shortened by 2 bases and J by 7 bases, with 6 bases between the two germline ends. The CDR3: CASSYVRNSPLHF. The DNA of the CDR3 is TGTGCCAGCAGTTACGTCCGGAATTCACCCCTCCACTTT.

This clonotype has a count of ten or more. J is TRBJ1-2 and V is TRBV20-1, with D perhaps matching TRBD1 (5 bases). The length of the CDR3 is 13 residues. V shed 6 bases and J shed 7 bases, with 18 bases lying between them. CDR1 and CDR2 (germline): DFQATT, SNEGSKA (reference sequence). The CDR3 loop reads CSATISGGSGYTF. DNA of the CDR3: TGCAGTGCCACCATCAGTGGGGGGTCTGGCTACACCTTC.

Worth noting for this clonotype: This may be a read error: a much more frequent sequence differs by one nucleotide. V is TRBV28 and J is TRBJ2-7, with TRBD1 matching 9 bases. From germline, CDR1 is MDHEN and CDR2 SYDVKM. This CDR3 spans 15 amino acids. V shed 5 bases, J shed 5 bases, and the junction held 10 bases outside the gene matches. CDR3 DNA sequence: TGTGCCAGCAGTGGCCCCGGGACAGGGCGAAACGAGCAGTACTTC. Translated, it gives CASSGPGTGRNEQYF. The variable domain in full, completed from reference TRBV28 and TRBJ2-7, reads DVKVTQSSRYLVKRTGEKVFLECVQDMDHENMFWYRQDPGLGLRLIYFSYDVKMKEKGDIPEGYSVSREKKERFSLILESASTNQTSMYLCASSGPGTGRNEQYFGPGTRLTVT.

In this sample, this clonotype turned up many times. The chain links TRBV6-1 to TRBJ2-2; D might be TRBD2 (6 bases). Germline V gene sequence: CDR1 MNHNS, CDR2 SASEGT. This CDR3 has 16 residues. Trimming removed 8 bases from V and 4 bases from J, with 20 bases in between. CDR3 residues: CASGTKEGISTGELFF. DNA for the CDR3: TGTGCCAGCGGAACAAAGGAGGGGATTAGCACCGGGGAGCTGTTTTTT.

The chain employs TRBV9 and TRBJ2-3; D possibly corresponds to TRBD1 (6 bases). The CDR3 has 14 amino acids. Germline CDR1 SGDLS, CDR2 YYNGEE. Trimming pared 6 bases from V and 2 bases from J, leaving 13 bases between. CDR3 in amino acids: CASKPDSYTDTQYF. CDR3 coding DNA: TGTGCCAGCAAGCCGGACAGTTACACAGATACGCAGTATTTT.

V gene TRBV10-3 combines with J gene TRBJ1-1; no clear D. Trimming removed 3 bases at V and 3 bases at J, with 11 bases between. This CDR3 comprises 14 residues. From germline, CDR1 is ENHRY and CDR2 SYGVKD. Here the CDR3 reads CAISEGLGDTEAFF. DNA of the CDR3: TGTGCCATCAGTGAAGGTCTAGGCGACACTGAAGCTTTCTTT.

This clonotype was recorded a few times. This sequence joins TRBV6-1 and TRBJ2-1, with D possibly being TRBD1 (6 bases). Trimming pared 5 bases from V and 3 bases from J, leaving 8 bases between. Germline V gene data show CDR1 as MNHNS and CDR2 as SASEGT. The CDR3 extends over 13 amino acids. The CDR3 nucleotides are TGTGCCAGCAGTCAGGACAGCTACAATGAGCAGTTCTTC. This codes for CASSQDSYNEQFF.

The chain employs TRBV10-3 and TRBJ1-3, with D unresolved. V shed 5 bases and J shed 0 bases, with 8 bases lying between them. There are 14 residues in the CDR3. The V gene's germline CDR1 is ENHRY and CDR2 SYGVKD. The CDR3 DNA reads TGTGCCATCAGTCAGTACCACTCTGGAAACACCATATATTTT. Residues: CAISQYHSGNTIYF.

V usage is TRBV6-9 and J usage is TRBJ1-4; TRBD1 might be the D (6 bases). The V end was cut by 3 bases, the J end by 7 bases, with 9 bases between. The CDR3 has 13 amino acids. Looked up from germline, CDR1 is MNHGY and CDR2 is SVAAGI. This chain's CDR3 is CASSYGGGEKLFF. CDR3 sequence (DNA): TGTGCCAGCAGTTACGGGGGCGGTGAAAAACTGTTTTTT.

Comment on this clonotype: This sequence may be a read error, since a much larger clone differs from it by one base. CDR3 sequence: CASSRDGSVYGYTF. CDR3 bases: TGCGCCAGCAGCCGGGACGGTTCCGTCTATGGCTACACCTTC. J is TRBJ1-2 and V is TRBV5-1, with D possibly TRBD1 on 5 matching bases. Germline V lookup: CDR1 SGHRS, CDR2 YFSETQ. With 4 bases removed from V and 4 bases from J, the gap between germline ends came to 14 bases. The CDR3 totals 14 residues.